The entry below gives a single T cell receptor (beta chain) sequence along with its context. The data originate from a study of CD8+CD57+ T cells in acquired aplastic anemia. Patients who underwent sequencing had shown CD8+CD57+ cell expansion by flow cytometry. From germline, CDR1 is LGHNA and CDR2 YNFKEQ. The CDR3 has 15 amino acids. V gave up 3 bases and J gave up 2 bases; unmatched junction bases: 2. TCR beta VDJ and CDR3 profiling used genomic DNA as template. TCRdb itself ran the reads through MiXCR, one entry per CDR3 protein. The sample has 200,000 to 300,000 distinct CDR3 sequences, around 45% seen once.

Sequencing used sorted CD4+, CD8+, or CD8+CD57+ T cells (not recorded which) from PBMCs. The receptor was derived from a human donor with aplastic anemia. The V gene is TRBV4-2, the J gene TRBJ2-7, with 12 bases that match TRBD2. In nucleotides, the CDR3 is TGTGCCAGCAGCCAGCGGACTAGCGGGACCTACGAGCAGTACTTC. This gives the protein CASSQRTSGTYEQYF.